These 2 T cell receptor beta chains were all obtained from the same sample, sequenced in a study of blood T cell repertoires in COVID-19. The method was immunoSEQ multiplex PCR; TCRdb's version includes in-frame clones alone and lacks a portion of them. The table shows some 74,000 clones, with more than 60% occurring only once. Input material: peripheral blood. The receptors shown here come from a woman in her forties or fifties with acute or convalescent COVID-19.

CDR3 protein: CASSREGPSSFSGANVLTF. CDR3 DNA: TGTGCCAGTAGTAGGGAAGGTCCCTCTAGCTTCTCTGGGGCCAACGTCCTGACTTTC. The rearrangement links TRBV19 to TRBJ2-6; tentatively, D is TRBD2 (5 bases). This CDR3 comprises 19 residues. CDR1 is LNHDA, CDR2 SQIVND, per germline (reference sequence). Trimming took off 4 bases at V and 0 bases at J, with 19 bases between the two ends.

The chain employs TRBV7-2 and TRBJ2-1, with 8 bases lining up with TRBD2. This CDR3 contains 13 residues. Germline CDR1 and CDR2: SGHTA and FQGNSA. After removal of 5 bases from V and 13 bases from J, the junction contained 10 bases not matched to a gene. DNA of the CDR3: TGTGCCAGCAGCCCTCGGGAGGGGCTGGAACAGTTCTTC. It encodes CASSPREGLEQFF.